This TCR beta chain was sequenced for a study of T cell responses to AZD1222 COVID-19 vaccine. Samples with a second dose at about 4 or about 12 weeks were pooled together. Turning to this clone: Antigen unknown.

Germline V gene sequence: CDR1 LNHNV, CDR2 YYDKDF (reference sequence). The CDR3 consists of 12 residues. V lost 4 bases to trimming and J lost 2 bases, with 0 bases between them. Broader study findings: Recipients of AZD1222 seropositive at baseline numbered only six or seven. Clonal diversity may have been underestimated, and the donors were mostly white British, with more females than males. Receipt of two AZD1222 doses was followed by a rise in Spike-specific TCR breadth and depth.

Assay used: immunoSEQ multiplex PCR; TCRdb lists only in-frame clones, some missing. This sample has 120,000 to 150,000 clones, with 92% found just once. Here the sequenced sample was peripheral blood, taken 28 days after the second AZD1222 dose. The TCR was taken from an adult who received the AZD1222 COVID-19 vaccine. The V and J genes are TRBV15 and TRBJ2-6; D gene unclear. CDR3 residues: CATSTGANVLTF. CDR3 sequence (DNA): TGTGCCACCAGCACTGGGGCCAACGTCCTGACTTTC.